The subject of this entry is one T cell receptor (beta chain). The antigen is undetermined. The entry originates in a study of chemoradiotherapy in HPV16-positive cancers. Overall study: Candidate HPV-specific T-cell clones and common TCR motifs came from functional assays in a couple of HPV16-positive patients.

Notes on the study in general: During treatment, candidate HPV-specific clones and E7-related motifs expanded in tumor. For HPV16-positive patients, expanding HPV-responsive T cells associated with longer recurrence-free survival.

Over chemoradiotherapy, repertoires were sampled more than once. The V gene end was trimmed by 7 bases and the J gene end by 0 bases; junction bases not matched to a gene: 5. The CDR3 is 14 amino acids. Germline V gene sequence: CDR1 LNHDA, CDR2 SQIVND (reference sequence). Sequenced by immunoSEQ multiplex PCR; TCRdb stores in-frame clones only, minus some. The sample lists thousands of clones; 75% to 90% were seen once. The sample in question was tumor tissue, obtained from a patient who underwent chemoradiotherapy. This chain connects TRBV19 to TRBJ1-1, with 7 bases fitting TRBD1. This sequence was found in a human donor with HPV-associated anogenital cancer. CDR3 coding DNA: TGTGCCAGTACCTCCGGGACAGTGAACACTGAAGCTTTCTTT. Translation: CASTSGTVNTEAFF. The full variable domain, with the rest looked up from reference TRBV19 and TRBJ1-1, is DGGITQSPKYLFRKEGQNVTLSCEQNLNHDAMYWYRQDPGQGLRLIYYSQIVNDFQKGDIAEGYSVSREKKESFPLTVTSAQKNPTAFYLCASTSGTVNTEAFFGQGTRLTVV.